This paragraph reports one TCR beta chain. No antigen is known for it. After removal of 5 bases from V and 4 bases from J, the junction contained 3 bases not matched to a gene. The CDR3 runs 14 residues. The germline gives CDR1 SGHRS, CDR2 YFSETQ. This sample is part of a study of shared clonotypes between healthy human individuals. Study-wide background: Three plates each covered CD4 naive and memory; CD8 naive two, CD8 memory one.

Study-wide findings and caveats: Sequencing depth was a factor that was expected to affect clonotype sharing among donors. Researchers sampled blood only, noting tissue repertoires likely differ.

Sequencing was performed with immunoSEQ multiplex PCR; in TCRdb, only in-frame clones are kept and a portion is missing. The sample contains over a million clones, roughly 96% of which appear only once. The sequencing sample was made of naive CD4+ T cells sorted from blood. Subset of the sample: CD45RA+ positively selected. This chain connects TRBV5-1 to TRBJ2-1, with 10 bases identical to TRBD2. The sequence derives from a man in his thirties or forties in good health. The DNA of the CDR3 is TGCGCCAGCAGTACTAGCGGGGATTACAATGAGCAGTTCTTC. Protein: CASSTSGDYNEQFF.